The TCR beta chain under discussion was sequenced for a study of cytomegalovirus exposure and HLA in healthy donors. Overall study findings and caveats: The sole available immune exposure information was CMV serostatus.

As concerns this clone: Antigen specificity is unknown.

Trimming shortened V by 1 base and J by 12 bases, and 4 bases separated the two germline ends. The length of the CDR3 is 10 residues. Germline CDR1 is SGHTA and CDR2 is FQGNSA. The PCR made use of 60 Vbeta and 13 Jbeta primers. Using immunoSEQ multiplex PCR, the repertoire was profiled, and TCRdb retains in-frame clones only, with some absent. The table has 95,000 to 150,000 clones, over 60% seen once; the top ten hold just under 2%. The sample taken for sequencing was PBMCs. The V gene is TRBV7-2, the J gene TRBJ2-1, with unresolved D. The source of this sequence is a man aged 50 to 60 in good health and CMV-seronegative. CDR3 DNA sequence: TGTGCCAGCAGCTTAGAGAGGCAGTTCTTC. Translated, it gives CASSLERQFF. The full variable domain, completed using reference TRBV7-2 and TRBJ2-1, is GAGVSQSPSNKVTEKGKDVELRCDPISGHTALYWYRQSLGQGLEFLIYFQGNSAPDKSGLPSDRFSAERTGGSVSTLTIQRTQQEDSAVYLCASSLERQFFGPGTRLTVL.